The 21 T cell receptor beta chains in this list originate from one sample, sequenced in a study of human T cells and chemical hapten exposure (dated by TCRdb to 2020 to 2022). Libraries came from RACE. These reads were obtained on a NextSeq 500. TCRdb itself trimmed the public reads at Q25 with fastp, ran MiXCR and retained productive beta chains. Rows merge per CDR3 protein into single entries with the most common DNA and genes. For this sample the table gives around 77,000 distinct CDR3 sequences, of which 9.8% were detected only once. The leading ten clones occupy 2.5% to 3.5% of the sample. This specimen's time point label, per the study, means: patch test 1, 2 weeks after DPC sensitization. According to the study, the label for this sample's treatment or condition signals: therapeutic diphenylcyclopropenone sensitization with weekly scalp DPC. The sequencing used whole blood, collected in connection with sensitization to the hapten diphenylcyclopropenone (DPC). The receptors were sampled from a woman aged 40 to 55 with alopecia areata. Some clones in this sample may be carry-over from other donors' samples.

In this sample, this clonotype turned up a few times. CDR3 residues: CASSQVYEQYF. The DNA of the CDR3 is TGTGCCAGCAGCCAGGTTTACGAGCAGTACTTC. The chain recombines TRBV7-9 with TRBJ2-7, with no clear D. The CDR3 loop spans 11 amino acids. V lost 5 bases to trimming and J lost 4 bases, with 6 bases between them. In germline, CDR1 is SEHNR, CDR2 FQNEAQ (reference sequence). The full variable domain, with the rest looked up from reference TRBV7-9 and TRBJ2-7, is DTGVSQNPRHKITKRGQNVTFRCDPISEHNRLYWYRQTLGQGPEFLTYFQNEAQLEKSRLLSDRFSAERPKGSFSTLEIQRTEQGDSAMYLCASSQVYEQYFGPGTRLTVT.

In its sample, this clonotype was seen many times. V usage is TRBV11-2 and J usage is TRBJ2-7, with D unclear. The CDR3 covers 14 residues. From germline, CDR1 is SGHAT and CDR2 FQNNGV. V lost 1 base and J 5 bases, leaving 12 bases between the germline ends. The chain's CDR3 is CASSLAIRAHEQYF. Written as DNA, the CDR3 is TGTGCCAGCAGCTTAGCCATCCGGGCACACGAGCAGTACTTC.

This clonotype was seen at least ten times. The chain recombines TRBV28 with TRBJ2-1, with TRBD1 identical over 8 bases. J was trimmed by 8 bases and V by 6 bases; bases with no gene match: 15. The CDR3 sequence is 16 residues long. Germline V gives CDR1 MDHEN, CDR2 SYDVKM. CDR3 in amino acids: CASSPQGRGRIDEQFF. For the CDR3, the DNA is TGTGCCAGCAGCCCCCAGGGCAGGGGGCGCATCGATGAGCAGTTCTTC. The entire variable domain, with the rest obtained from reference TRBV28 and TRBJ2-1, is as follows: DVKVTQSSRYLVKRTGEKVFLECVQDMDHENMFWYRQDPGLGLRLIYFSYDVKMKEKGDIPEGYSVSREKKERFSLILESASTNQTSMYLCASSPQGRGRIDEQFFGPGTRLTVL.

This clonotype was found many times. V gene TRBV20-1 combines with J gene TRBJ1-2, with D maybe TRBD1 (5 bases). Germline V gene lookup returns CDR1 DFQATT and CDR2 SNEGSKA (reference sequence). The ends were cut back, 6 bases at V and 5 bases at J, with 28 bases in the middle. The CDR3 has 17 residues. CDR3 loop: CSASMGGGVTLRYGYTF. The DNA of the CDR3 is TGCAGTGCCTCAATGGGCGGGGGGGTCACTCTACGTTATGGCTACACCTTC.

Sample share makes this clonotype medium-sized. The chain is built from TRBV6-2 or TRBV6-3 and TRBJ1-2; D uncertain. The CDR3 contains 13 residues. CDR1 is MNHEY and CDR2 is SVGEGT in the germline V gene. The germline V and J ends were trimmed by 2 bases and 4 bases, with 8 bases remaining between them. CDR3 nucleotide sequence: TGTGCCAGCAGTTACGGGCAGCTCTATGGCTACACCTTC. This codes for CASSYGQLYGYTF.

This rearrangement joins TRBV12-3 or TRBV12-4 to TRBJ2-7, with D perhaps TRBD1 or TRBD2 (6 bases each). The germline V and J ends were trimmed by 1 base and 5 bases, with 15 bases remaining between them. There are 15 residues in the CDR3. This CDR3 reads CASSLVGGLRNEQYF. Here the CDR3 DNA reads TGTGCCAGCAGTTTAGTGGGGGGCCTCAGGAACGAGCAGTACTTC.

This clonotype was seen many times. The chain combines TRBV20-1 with TRBJ2-7; 9 bases agree with TRBD2. There are 15 residues in the CDR3. The V and J ends lost 6 bases and 2 bases, in that order; junction bases with no gene match: 11. Germline V CDR1 and CDR2: DFQATT, SNEGSKA (reference sequence). Written as DNA, the CDR3 is TGCAGTGCCCAGCACCGGCGGGGGGGAACCTACGAGCAGTACTTC. Protein product: CSAQHRRGGTYEQYF.

This clonotype was counted a few times. The chain has TRBV2 and TRBJ2-3; 7 bases map to TRBD1. The CDR3 spans 15 residues. The V gene's germline CDR1 is SNHLY and CDR2 FYNNEI. V shed 1 base, J shed 1 base, and the junction held 2 bases outside the gene matches. CDR3 coding DNA: TGTGCCAGCAGTGAAGTCGGACAGGGCACAGATACGCAGTATTTT. It specifies CASSEVGQGTDTQYF.

Of note for this clonotype: The junction and the germline gene differ at one end; a read error may be behind it. V is TRBV7-2 and J is TRBJ1-1; D perhaps matches TRBD1 (5 bases). The germline V gene encodes CDR1 SGHTA and CDR2 FQGNSA. CDR3 size: 13 residues. The CDR3 sequence is CASSLVVGTETFF. CDR3 bases: TGTGCCAGCAGCTTAGTGGTGGGGACTGAAACTTTCTTT.

On this clonotype: This may be a read error: a much more frequent sequence differs by one nucleotide. In this CDR3 the conserved last residue, phenylalanine or tryptophan, is missing, so a read error is likely. The gene calls are TRBV2 and TRBJ2-3; D is unresolved. Trimming removed 3 bases from V and 2 bases from J, with 9 bases in between. The length of the CDR3 is 14 residues. Germline CDR1 and CDR2: SNHLY and FYNNEI. CDR3 bases: TGTGCCAGCAGTGATAACTCCTACACAGATACGCAGTATCTT. It codes for CASSDNSYTDTQYL.

The chain combines TRBV9 with TRBJ1-4; D remains ambiguous. Germline V gives CDR1 SGDLS, CDR2 YYNGEE. The CDR3 contains 13 residues. The V gene lost 4 bases and the J gene lost 8 bases, with 12 bases spanning the gap. CDR3 protein: CASSPDPEEKLFF. The CDR3 region has the DNA TGTGCCAGCAGCCCTGATCCAGAGGAAAAACTGTTTTTT.

The chain is built from TRBV6-2 or TRBV6-3 and TRBJ1-5; TRBD1 aligns across 7 bases. Germline V gives CDR1 MNHEY, CDR2 SVGEGT. This CDR3 is 15 amino acids long. Losses at the gene ends were 2 bases for V and 3 bases for J; bases not matched to a gene: 4. The CDR3 coding sequence is TGTGCCAGCAGTTACCAGACAGGGTACAATCAGCCCCAGCATTTT. Translating it yields CASSYQTGYNQPQHF.

This clonotype was recorded many times. The genes are TRBV7-9 and TRBJ1-6, with 7 bases identical to TRBD1. The CDR3 extends over 13 amino acids. Germline CDR1 and CDR2: SEHNR and FQNEAQ (reference sequence). Losses at the gene ends were 5 bases for V and 6 bases for J; bases not matched to a gene: 1. This CDR3 reads CASSRDSNSPLHF. Here the CDR3 DNA reads TGTGCCAGCAGCCGGGACAGTAATTCACCCCTCCACTTT.

The CDR3 reads CASSPYRDPRSYNEQFF. For the CDR3, the DNA is TGTGCCAGCAGCCCCTACCGGGACCCCAGATCCTACAATGAGCAGTTCTTC. The chain couples TRBV14 to TRBJ2-1; D might be TRBD1 or TRBD2, each matching 5 bases. V dropped 4 bases and J dropped 1 base, with 17 bases sitting between them. This CDR3 comprises 17 residues. Germline V gene lookup returns CDR1 SGHDN and CDR2 FVKESK.

This clonotype showed up many times. This chain links TRBV19 with TRBJ1-5; D is undetermined. The CDR3 has 13 residues. The V gene's germline CDR1 is LNHDA and CDR2 SQIVND (reference sequence). Trimming removed 1 base at V and 4 bases at J, with 5 bases between. In nucleotides, the CDR3 is TGTGCCAGTAGTATAGGCCCGAATCAGCCCCAGCATTTT. It specifies CASSIGPNQPQHF.

This clonotype was found many times. The J gene is TRBJ2-3, the V gene TRBV4-2; D unclear. The CDR3 length is 14 residues. Trimming shortened V by 3 bases and J by 1 base, and 8 bases separated the two germline ends. Germline V gene lookup returns CDR1 LGHNA and CDR2 YNFKEQ. This CDR3 reads CASSQPGRTDTQYF. As DNA, the CDR3 is TGTGCCAGCAGCCAGCCCGGGCGCACAGATACGCAGTATTTT.

The chain has TRBV12-3 or TRBV12-4 and TRBJ2-3, with unresolved D. This CDR3 spans 13 amino acids. V was clipped by 4 bases and J by 0 bases, with 5 bases between them. CDR3 nucleotides: TGTGCCAGCAGTTACGGAAGCACAGATACGCAGTATTTT. It translates to CASSYGSTDTQYF.

This clonotype appeared many times. J is TRBJ2-4 and V is TRBV4-3, with 11 bases that match TRBD2. J lost 8 bases, V lost 0 bases, and 6 bases had no gene match. Germline CDR1 and CDR2: LGHNA and YSLEER. The CDR3 has 16 amino acids. CDR3: CASSQEIAGGPDIQYF. In nucleotides, the CDR3 is TGCGCCAGCAGCCAAGAAATAGCGGGGGGGCCGGACATTCAGTACTTC.

This clonotype was detected ten times or more. The V and J genes are TRBV9 and TRBJ1-1; 10 bases are a match to TRBD1. This CDR3 spans 15 amino acids. The trim removed 9 bases at V and 2 bases at J, leaving 10 bases unmatched. The germline gives CDR1 SGDLS, CDR2 YYNGEE. CDR3 sequence: CATTRMTGGNTEAFF. The CDR3 DNA is TGTGCCACGACTAGAATGACAGGGGGCAACACTGAAGCTTTCTTT.

This clonotype was counted at least ten times. The V gene is TRBV9, the J gene TRBJ2-7; D might be TRBD1 or TRBD2, each matching 5 bases. The V and J ends lost 4 bases and 6 bases respectively, with 14 bases between them. The CDR3 extends over 13 amino acids. CDR1 is SGDLS, CDR2 YYNGEE, per germline. CDR3 residues: CASSQGAGSEQYF. As DNA, the CDR3 is TGTGCCAGCAGCCAGGGAGCAGGGTCCGAGCAGTACTTC.

This clonotype was detected many times. The chain couples TRBV27 to TRBJ2-1, with TRBD1 matching 7 bases. With V trimmed by 0 bases and J by 0 bases, 8 bases remained unmatched. The CDR3 is made up of 18 amino acids. Germline V lookup: CDR1 MNHEY, CDR2 SMNVEV (reference sequence). The CDR3 sequence: CASSLSVGAGGSYNEQFF. In nucleotides, the CDR3 is TGTGCCAGCAGTTTATCGGTGGGAGCAGGGGGCTCCTACAATGAGCAGTTCTTC.